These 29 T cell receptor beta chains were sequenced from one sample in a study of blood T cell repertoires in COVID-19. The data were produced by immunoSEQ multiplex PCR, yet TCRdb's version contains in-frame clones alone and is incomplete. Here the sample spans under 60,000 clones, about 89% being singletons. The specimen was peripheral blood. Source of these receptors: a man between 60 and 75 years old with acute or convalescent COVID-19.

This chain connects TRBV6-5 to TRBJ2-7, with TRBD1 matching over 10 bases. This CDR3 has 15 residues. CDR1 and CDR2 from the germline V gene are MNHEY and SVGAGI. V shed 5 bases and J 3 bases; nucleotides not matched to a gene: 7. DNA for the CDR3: TGTGCCAGCAGTCCTCGACAGGGGGCGTACTACGAGCAGTACTTC. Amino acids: CASSPRQGAYYEQYF.

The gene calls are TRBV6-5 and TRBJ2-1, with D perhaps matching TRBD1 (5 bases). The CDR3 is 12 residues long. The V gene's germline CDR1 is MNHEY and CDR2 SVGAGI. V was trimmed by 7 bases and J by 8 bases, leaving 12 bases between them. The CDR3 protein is CASNAGKYEQFF. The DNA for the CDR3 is TGTGCCAGCAATGCAGGGAAATATGAGCAGTTCTTC.

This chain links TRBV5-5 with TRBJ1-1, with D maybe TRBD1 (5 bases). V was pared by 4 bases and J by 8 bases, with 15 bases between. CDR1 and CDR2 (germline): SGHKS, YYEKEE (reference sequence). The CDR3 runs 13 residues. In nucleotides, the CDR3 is TGTGCCAGCAGCGCGGGACCGTATATAGAAGCTTTCTTT. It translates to CASSAGPYIEAFF.

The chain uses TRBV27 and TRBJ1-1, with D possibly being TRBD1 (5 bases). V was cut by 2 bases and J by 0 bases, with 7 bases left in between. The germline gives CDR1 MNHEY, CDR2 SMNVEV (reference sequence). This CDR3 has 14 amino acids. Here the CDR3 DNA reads TGTGCCAGCAGTTTACGCAGGGTGAACACTGAAGCTTTCTTT. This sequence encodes CASSLRRVNTEAFF.

The DNA for the CDR3 is TGTGCCAGCTCACCTCAAACAGGGACCTATGGCTACACCTTC. Translating gives CASSPQTGTYGYTF. The chain has TRBV18 and TRBJ1-2, with D maybe TRBD1 (6 bases). The CDR3 extends over 14 amino acids. Germline CDR1 is KGHSH and CDR2 is LQKENI. Trimming took 3 bases from V and 4 from J, leaving 12 bases between them. The variable domain in full, with the rest retrieved from reference TRBV18 and TRBJ1-2, is NAGVMQNPRHLVRRRGQEARLRCSPMKGHSHVYWYRQLPEEGLKFMVYLQKENIIDESGMPKERFSAEFPKEGPSILRIQQVVRGDSAAYFCASSPQTGTYGYTFGSGTRLTVV.

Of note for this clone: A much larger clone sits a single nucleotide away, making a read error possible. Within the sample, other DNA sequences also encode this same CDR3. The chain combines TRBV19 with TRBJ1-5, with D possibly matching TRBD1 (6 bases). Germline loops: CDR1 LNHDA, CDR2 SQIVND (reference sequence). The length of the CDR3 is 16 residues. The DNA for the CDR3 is TGTGCTAGTAGTATGGGGGCCCGCTACCCGAATCAGCCCCAGCATTTT. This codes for CASSMGARYPNQPQHF.

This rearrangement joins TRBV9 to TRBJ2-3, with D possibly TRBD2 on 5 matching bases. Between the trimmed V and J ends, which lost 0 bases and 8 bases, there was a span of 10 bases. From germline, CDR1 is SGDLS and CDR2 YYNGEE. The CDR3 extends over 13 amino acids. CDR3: CASSVAGLATQYF. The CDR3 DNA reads TGTGCCAGCAGCGTAGCGGGATTGGCTACGCAGTATTTT.

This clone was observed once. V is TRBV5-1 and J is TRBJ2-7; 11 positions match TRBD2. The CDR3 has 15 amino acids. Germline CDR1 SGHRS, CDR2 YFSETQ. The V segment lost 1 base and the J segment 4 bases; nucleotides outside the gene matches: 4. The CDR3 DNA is TGCGCCAGCAGCTTGATCGGGACTAGCGGTTACGAGCAGTACTTC. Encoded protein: CASSLIGTSGYEQYF.

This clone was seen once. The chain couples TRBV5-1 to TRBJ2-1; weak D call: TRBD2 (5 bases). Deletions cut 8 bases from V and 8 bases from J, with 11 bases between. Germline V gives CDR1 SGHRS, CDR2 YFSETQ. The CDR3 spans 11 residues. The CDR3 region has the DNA TGCGCCAGTTCCGGAGGCCATGAGCAGTTCTTC. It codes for CASSGGHEQFF.

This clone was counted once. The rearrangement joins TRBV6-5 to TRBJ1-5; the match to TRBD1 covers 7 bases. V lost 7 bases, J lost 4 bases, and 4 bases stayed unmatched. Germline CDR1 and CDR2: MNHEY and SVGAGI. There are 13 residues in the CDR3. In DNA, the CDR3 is TGTGCCAGCAACAGGGGAGGTAATCAGCCCCAGCATTTT. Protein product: CASNRGGNQPQHF.

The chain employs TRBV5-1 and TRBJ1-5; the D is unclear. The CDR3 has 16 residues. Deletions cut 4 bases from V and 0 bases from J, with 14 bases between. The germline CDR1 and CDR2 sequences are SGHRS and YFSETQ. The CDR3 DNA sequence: TGCGCCAGCAGCCCTAGCCCGGGGTATAGCAATCAGCCCCAGCATTTT. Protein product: CASSPSPGYSNQPQHF.

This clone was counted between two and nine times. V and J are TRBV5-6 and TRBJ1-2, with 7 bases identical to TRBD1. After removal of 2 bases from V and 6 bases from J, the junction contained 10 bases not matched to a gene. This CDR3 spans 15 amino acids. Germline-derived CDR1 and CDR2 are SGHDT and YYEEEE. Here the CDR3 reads CASSLRQGSGDGYTF. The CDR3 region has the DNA TGTGCCAGCAGCTTACGACAGGGTTCCGGCGATGGCTACACCTTC.

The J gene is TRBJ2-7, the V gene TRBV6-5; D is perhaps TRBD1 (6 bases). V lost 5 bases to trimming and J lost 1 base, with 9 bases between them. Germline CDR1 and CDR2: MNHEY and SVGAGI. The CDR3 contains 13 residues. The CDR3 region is CASSQDSSYEQYF. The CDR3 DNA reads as TGTGCCAGCAGTCAGGACAGTTCCTACGAGCAGTACTTC.

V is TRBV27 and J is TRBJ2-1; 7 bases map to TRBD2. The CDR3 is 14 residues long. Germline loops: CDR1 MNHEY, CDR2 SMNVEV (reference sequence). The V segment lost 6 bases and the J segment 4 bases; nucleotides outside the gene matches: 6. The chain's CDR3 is CASRGLREYNEQFF. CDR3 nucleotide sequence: TGTGCCAGCAGGGGACTACGGGAGTACAATGAGCAGTTCTTC.

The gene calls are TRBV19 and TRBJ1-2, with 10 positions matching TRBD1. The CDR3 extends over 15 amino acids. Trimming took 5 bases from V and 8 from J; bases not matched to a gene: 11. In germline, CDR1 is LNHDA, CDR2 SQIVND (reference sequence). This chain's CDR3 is CASSFIGTGARGYTF. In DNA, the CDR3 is TGTGCCAGTAGTTTCATAGGGACAGGGGCAAGAGGCTACACCTTC. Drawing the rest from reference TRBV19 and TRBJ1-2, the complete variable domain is DGGITQSPKYLFRKEGQNVTLSCEQNLNHDAMYWYRQDPGQGLRLIYYSQIVNDFQKGDIAEGYSVSREKKESFPLTVTSAQKNPTAFYLCASSFIGTGARGYTFGSGTRLTVV.

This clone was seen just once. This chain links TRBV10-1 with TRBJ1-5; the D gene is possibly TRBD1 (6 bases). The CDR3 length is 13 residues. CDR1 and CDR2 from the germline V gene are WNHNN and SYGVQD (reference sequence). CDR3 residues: CVISGGANQPQHF. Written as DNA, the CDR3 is TGCGTCATATCTGGGGGGGCCAATCAGCCCCAGCATTTT.

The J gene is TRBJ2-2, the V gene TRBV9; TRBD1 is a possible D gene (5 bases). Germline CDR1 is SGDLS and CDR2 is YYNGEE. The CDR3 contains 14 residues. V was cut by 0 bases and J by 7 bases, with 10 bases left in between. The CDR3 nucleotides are TGTGCCAGCAGCGTAGGAGGAAGGGGCGGGGAGCTGTTTTTT. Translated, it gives CASSVGGRGGELFF. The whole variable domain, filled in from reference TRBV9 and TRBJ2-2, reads DSGVTQTPKHLITATGQRVTLRCSPRSGDLSVYWYQQSLDQGLQFLIQYYNGEERAKGNILERFSAQQFPDLHSELNLSSLELGDSALYFCASSVGGRGGELFFGEGSRLTVL.

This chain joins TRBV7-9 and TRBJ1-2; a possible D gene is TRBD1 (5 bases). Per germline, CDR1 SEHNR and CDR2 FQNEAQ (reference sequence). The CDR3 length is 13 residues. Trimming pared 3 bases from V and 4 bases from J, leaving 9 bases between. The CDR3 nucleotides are TGTGCCAGCAGCTTCGGGGGAAGCTATGGCTACACCTTC. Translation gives CASSFGGSYGYTF.

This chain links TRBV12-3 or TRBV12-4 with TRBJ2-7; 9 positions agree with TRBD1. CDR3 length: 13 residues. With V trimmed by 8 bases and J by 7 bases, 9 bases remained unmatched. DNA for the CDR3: TGTGCCAGCCGTGGGACAGGGAGTCGTGAGCAGTACTTC. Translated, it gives CASRGTGSREQYF.

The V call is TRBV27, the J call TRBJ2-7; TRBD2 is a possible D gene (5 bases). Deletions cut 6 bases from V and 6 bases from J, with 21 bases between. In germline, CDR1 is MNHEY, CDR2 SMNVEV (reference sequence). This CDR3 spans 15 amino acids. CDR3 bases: TGTGCCAGCAGGTATGCGACGGGGTCTTTTTTCGAGCAGTACTTC. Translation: CASRYATGSFFEQYF.

As DNA, the CDR3 is TGTGCCAGCAGCCCCCAAGAGGTTGGTAATCAGTACTTC. This encodes CASSPQEVGNQYF. The gene calls are TRBV9 and TRBJ2-4; D call uncertain. The V end was cut by 4 bases, the J end by 12 bases, with 17 bases between. The CDR3 is made up of 13 amino acids. Germline V gene sequence: CDR1 SGDLS, CDR2 YYNGEE.

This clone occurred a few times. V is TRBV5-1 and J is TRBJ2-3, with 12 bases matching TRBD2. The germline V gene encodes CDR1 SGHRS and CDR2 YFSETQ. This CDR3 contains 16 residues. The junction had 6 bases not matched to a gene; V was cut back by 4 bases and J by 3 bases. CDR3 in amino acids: CASSLLAGGTTDTQYF. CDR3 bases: TGCGCCAGCAGCCTACTAGCGGGGGGAACAACAGATACGCAGTATTTT.

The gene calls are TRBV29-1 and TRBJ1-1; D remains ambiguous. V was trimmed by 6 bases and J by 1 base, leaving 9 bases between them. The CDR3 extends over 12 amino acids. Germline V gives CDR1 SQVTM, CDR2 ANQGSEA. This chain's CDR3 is CSVVVPNTEAFF. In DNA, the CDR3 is TGCAGCGTCGTTGTCCCGAACACTGAAGCTTTCTTT.

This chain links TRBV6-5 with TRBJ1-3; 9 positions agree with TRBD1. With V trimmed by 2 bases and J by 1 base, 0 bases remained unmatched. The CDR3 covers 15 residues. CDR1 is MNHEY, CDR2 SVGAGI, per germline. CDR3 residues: CASSYGQGSGNTIYF. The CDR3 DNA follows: TGTGCCAGCAGTTACGGACAGGGGTCTGGAAACACCATATATTTT.

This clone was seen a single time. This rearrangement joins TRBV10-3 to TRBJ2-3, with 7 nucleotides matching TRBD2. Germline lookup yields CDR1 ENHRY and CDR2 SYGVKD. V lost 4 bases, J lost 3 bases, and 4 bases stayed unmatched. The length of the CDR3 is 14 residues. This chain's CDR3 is CAISGNSGTDTQYF. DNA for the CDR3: TGTGCCATCAGTGGGAATAGCGGGACAGATACGCAGTATTTT.

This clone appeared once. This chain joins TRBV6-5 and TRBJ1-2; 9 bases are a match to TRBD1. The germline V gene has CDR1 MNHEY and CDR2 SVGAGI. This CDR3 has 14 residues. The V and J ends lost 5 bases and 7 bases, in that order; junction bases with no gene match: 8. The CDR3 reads CASSPGTGTTGYTF. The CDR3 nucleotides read TGTGCCAGCAGTCCCGGGACAGGGACAACTGGCTACACCTTC.

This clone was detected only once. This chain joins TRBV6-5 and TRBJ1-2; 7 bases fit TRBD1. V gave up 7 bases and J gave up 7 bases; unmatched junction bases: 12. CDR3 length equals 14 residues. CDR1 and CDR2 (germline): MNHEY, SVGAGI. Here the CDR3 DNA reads TGTGCCAGCATGAAAACGACAGGGCTGATTGGCTACACCTTC. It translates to CASMKTTGLIGYTF.

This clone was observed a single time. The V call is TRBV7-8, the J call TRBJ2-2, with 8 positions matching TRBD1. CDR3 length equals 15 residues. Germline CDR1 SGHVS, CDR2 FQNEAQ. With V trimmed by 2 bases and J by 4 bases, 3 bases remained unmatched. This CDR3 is CASSLNTGGTGELFF. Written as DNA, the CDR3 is TGTGCCAGCAGCTTAAACACAGGGGGCACCGGGGAGCTGTTTTTT.

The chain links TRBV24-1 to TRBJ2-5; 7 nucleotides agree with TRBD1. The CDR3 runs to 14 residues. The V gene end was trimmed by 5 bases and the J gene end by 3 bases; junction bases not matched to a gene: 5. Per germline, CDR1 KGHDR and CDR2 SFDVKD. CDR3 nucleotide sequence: TGTGCCACCAGTGCGGCCACAGGGGAAGAGACCCAGTACTTC. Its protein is CATSAATGEETQYF.